Listed below are T cell receptor beta chains from one sample, sequenced in a study of OX40 agonist ivuxolimab in advanced cancers. Assay used: immunoSEQ multiplex PCR; TCRdb lists only in-frame clones, some missing. The sample includes 55,000 to 70,000 clones, approximately 90% of them seen just once. The specimen comprised CD4+ or CD8+ T cells sorted from blood, sampled in a trial of the OX40 agonist ivuxolimab. These receptors came from an adult with an advanced solid tumor such as melanoma, head and neck, liver or kidney cancer. CDR3s include the opening cysteine and the closing phenylalanine or tryptophan. Each record gives: J gene, clone size, D gene, V gene, CDR3 DNA, CDR3 protein. D genes are given only for firm matches. Size values are once, few and many counts, or a class for expanded clones, and some rows have none.

>TRBJ2-2|NA|NA|TRBV10-2
TGCGCCAGCAGCCGGACAGCGAACACCGGGGAGCTGTTTTTT
CASSRTANTGELFF
>TRBJ2-3|NA|NA|TRBV7-2
TGTGCCAGCAGCCTCGGACCAACCCGCACAGATACGCAGTATTTT
CASSLGPTRTDTQYF
>TRBJ2-3|NA|TRBD2|TRBV7-3
TGTGCCAGCAGCCCTAACGGGGGGGAGGTCCCAGATACGCAGTATTTT
CASSPNGGEVPDTQYF
>TRBJ2-2|medium-sized|NA|TRBV5-4
TGTGCCAGCAGCTCTGGACAGCGCGACACCGGGGAGCTGTTTTTT
CASSSGQRDTGELFF
>TRBJ2-7|NA|NA|TRBV27
TGTGCCAGCAGTTCCCACCGGGACTCGGGGTTGGAGCAGTACTTC
CASSSHRDSGLEQYF
>TRBJ1-1|NA|NA|TRBV7-8
TGTGCCAGCAGCTTAAACGCAGCCGAAGCTTTCTTT
CASSLNAAEAFF
>TRBJ2-3|NA|NA|TRBV5-1
TGCGCCAGCAGCTTGCGAGGAGACACAGATACGCAGTATTTT
CASSLRGDTDTQYF
>TRBJ1-5|NA|NA|TRBV6-1
TGTGCCAGCAGTGAATTAAAGGGCCCCTCGTCCAATCAGCCCCAGCATTTT
CASSELKGPSSNQPQHF
>TRBJ2-3|NA|NA|TRBV5-1
TGCGCCAGCAGGCCACTTGTCCGCACAGATACGCAGTATTTT
CASRPLVRTDTQYF
>TRBJ1-1|NA|TRBD1|TRBV10-2
TGCGCCACGGCGCGACAGGGGTACGCTGAAGCTTTCTTT
CATARQGYAEAFF
>TRBJ2-1|NA|NA|TRBV11-2
TGTGCCAGCAGCTTAGTAGGAGGGCTCGAAGTGCAGTTCTTC
CASSLVGGLEVQFF
>TRBJ2-1|NA|NA|TRBV6-5
TGTGCCAGCAGTTATTATTTTTCTCACAATGAGCAGTTCTTC
CASSYYFSHNEQFF
>TRBJ1-5|NA|NA|TRBV28
TGTGCCAGCAGTTTATTAACGTCAGGTCACCAGCCCCAGCATTTT
CASSLLTSGHQPQHF
>TRBJ2-7|NA|NA|TRBV5-5
TGTGCCAGCAGCTTGGGCGGGGCGCAGTACGAGCAGTACTTC
CASSLGGAQYEQYF
>TRBJ1-2|NA|NA|TRBV7-9
TGTGCCAGCAGCTTTGAGGCAGACTATGGCTACACCTTC
CASSFEADYGYTF
>TRBJ1-1|NA|NA|TRBV5-1
TGCGCCAGCAGCTTAAAAGCTTTCTTT
CASSLKAFF
>TRBJ1-3|NA|NA|TRBV5-1
TGCGCCAGCAGCTTGGACGTTACGACCGGAAACACCATATATTTT
CASSLDVTTGNTIYF
>TRBJ1-2|NA|TRBD1|TRBV10-3
TGTGCCATCAGTGAAGGGGGCTGGGGCTATGGCTACACCTTC
CAISEGGWGYGYTF
>TRBJ1-5|NA|TRBD1|TRBV6-1
TGTGCCAGCAGTGCCGCGACGACCCTGGGACAGGGGGCCGGTCAGCCCCAGCATTTT
CASSAATTLGQGAGQPQHF
>TRBJ2-1|few|NA|TRBV29-1
TGCAGCTCCCTCGCCAGGACAGCCGCCCAGGGGCAGTTCTTC
CSSLARTAAQGQFF
>TRBJ1-5|NA|NA|TRBV28
TGTGCCAGCAGATGGGGGGCAAAGCCCCAGCATTTT
CASRWGAKPQHF
>TRBJ1-1|few|NA|TRBV20-1
TGCAGGGCCAAGAAAGGCACTGAAGCTTTCTTT
CRAKKGTEAFF
>TRBJ1-1|once|NA|TRBV6-5
TGTGCCAGCAGTTACCGACGGTCCATGAACACTGAAGCTTTCTTT
CASSYRRSMNTEAFF
>TRBJ1-1|NA|TRBD1|TRBV4-1
TGCGCCAGCAGCCGGGGACAGGGGGCCGGTACTGAAGCTTTCTTT
CASSRGQGAGTEAFF
>TRBJ2-7|once|NA|TRBV15
TGTGCCACCAGCAGAGATCTAGGGGCAGGCTACGAGCAGTACTTC
CATSRDLGAGYEQYF